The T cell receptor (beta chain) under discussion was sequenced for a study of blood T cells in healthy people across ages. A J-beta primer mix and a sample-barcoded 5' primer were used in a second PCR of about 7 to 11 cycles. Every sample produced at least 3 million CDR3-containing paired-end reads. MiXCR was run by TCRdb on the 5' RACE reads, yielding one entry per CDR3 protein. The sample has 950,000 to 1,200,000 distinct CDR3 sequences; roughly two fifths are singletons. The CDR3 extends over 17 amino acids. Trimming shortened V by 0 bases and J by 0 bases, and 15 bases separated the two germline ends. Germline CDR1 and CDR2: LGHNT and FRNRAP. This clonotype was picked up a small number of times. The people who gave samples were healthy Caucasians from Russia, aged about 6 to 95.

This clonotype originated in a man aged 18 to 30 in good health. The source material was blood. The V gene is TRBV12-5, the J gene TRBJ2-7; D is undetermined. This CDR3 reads CASGLVLEALLSYEQYF. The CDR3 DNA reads TGTGCTAGTGGTTTGGTACTTGAGGCCCTCCTCTCCTACGAGCAGTACTTC.